Below, 9 T cell receptor beta chains from the same sample are listed, as sequenced in a study of blood T cell repertoires in COVID-19. This table comes from immunoSEQ multiplex PCR, and its TCRdb copy is limited to in-frame clones, with some not included. The data contain 85,000 to 110,000 clones, 88% of them singletons. The sample taken for sequencing was peripheral blood. The receptors were gathered from a human donor in a cohort sampled during active COVID-19.

The genes are TRBV12-5 and TRBJ1-1; weak D call: TRBD1 (6 bases). The CDR3 length is 16 residues. Germline CDR1 LGHNT, CDR2 FRNRAP. Trimming left V 0 bases short and J 0 bases short, with 11 bases between. This CDR3 reads CASGLVLGQMNTEAFF. The DNA for the CDR3 is TGTGCTAGTGGTTTGGTACTAGGACAGATGAACACTGAAGCTTTCTTT.

This sequence joins TRBV29-1 and TRBJ2-2, with TRBD1 matching over 7 bases. After removal of 4 bases from V and 0 bases from J, the junction contained 2 bases not matched to a gene. Germline V lookup: CDR1 SQVTM, CDR2 ANQGSEA. This CDR3 is 14 amino acids long. The CDR3 loop reads CSVAGTANTGELFF. In DNA, the CDR3 is TGCAGCGTTGCCGGGACAGCGAACACCGGGGAGCTGTTTTTT.

The chain recombines TRBV5-1 with TRBJ2-5; maybe TRBD2 (6 bases). Germline CDR1 SGHRS, CDR2 YFSETQ. Trimming took 0 bases from V and 5 from J, leaving 14 bases between them. The CDR3 extends over 15 amino acids. For the CDR3, the DNA is TGCGCCAGCAGCTTGGAAGCGGGTGGAGTGGAGACCCAGTACTTC. Its translation: CASSLEAGGVETQYF.

V usage is TRBV6-4 and J usage is TRBJ1-2, with a possible D match to TRBD1 (5 bases). In germline, CDR1 is MRHNA, CDR2 SNTAGT. V was cut by 4 bases and J by 0 bases, with 9 bases left in between. The CDR3 contains 14 residues. The CDR3 sequence: CASSGGGPNYGYTF. The CDR3 coding sequence is TGTGCCAGCAGTGGGGGGGGTCCTAACTATGGCTACACCTTC.

The chain has TRBV19 and TRBJ1-3; the D gene is possibly TRBD1 (6 bases). CDR1 is LNHDA, CDR2 SQIVND, per germline (reference sequence). The CDR3 totals 17 residues. Between the trimmed V and J ends, which lost 3 bases and 4 bases, there was a span of 19 bases. CDR3 nucleotides: TGTGCCAGTAGTATGCGGGGGGGCGTCGGGGGCGGAAACACCATATATTTT. It translates to CASSMRGGVGGGNTIYF.

DNA of the CDR3: TGTGCCAGCTCACCTCTAATCCCTACCGCCGGTAGCTCCTACGAGCAGTACTTC. Amino acids: CASSPLIPTAGSSYEQYF. V usage is TRBV18 and J usage is TRBJ2-7, with D unclear. This CDR3 is 18 amino acids long. Looked up from germline, CDR1 is KGHSH and CDR2 is LQKENI. Trimming shortened V by 3 bases and J by 0 bases, and 21 bases separated the two germline ends.

This clone was observed a single time. V is TRBV6-5 and J is TRBJ2-7; tentatively, D is TRBD2 (5 bases). Germline-derived CDR1 and CDR2 are MNHEY and SVGAGI. CDR3 size: 13 residues. V was pared by 9 bases and J by 2 bases, with 14 bases between. CDR3 in amino acids: CASTRYGTYEQYF. CDR3 sequence (DNA): TGTGCCAGTACTAGATACGGCACCTACGAGCAGTACTTC.

This clone was found once. This rearrangement joins TRBV6-4 to TRBJ1-1, with D possibly TRBD1 on 6 matching bases. The V end lost 1 base, the J end lost 6 bases, and 18 bases lay between the germline ends. Germline loops: CDR1 MRHNA, CDR2 SNTAGT. This CDR3 contains 16 residues. The chain's CDR3 is CASSDFYGQKGSEAFF. The CDR3 bases are TGTGCCAGCAGTGACTTCTACGGACAGAAGGGTTCTGAAGCTTTCTTT.

The chain joins TRBV19 to TRBJ1-4; TRBD1 matches at 8 bases. In germline, CDR1 is LNHDA, CDR2 SQIVND (reference sequence). V shed 3 bases and J 8 bases; nucleotides not matched to a gene: 5. The CDR3 has 14 residues. Written as DNA, the CDR3 is TGTGCCAGTAGTATGAGACAGGGGAGAGAAAAACTGTTTTTT. Encoded protein: CASSMRQGREKLFF.